The 30 T cell receptor beta chains below all came from one sample that was sequenced in a study of T cells in Graves' hyperthyroidism and ophthalmopathy (dated by TCRdb to the late 2010s). The library came from multiplex PCR. The sequencer was an Illumina HiSeq 2000. Amplification of TCR beta CDR3 regions was carried out from RNA transcripts. For the first round of RT-PCR on the TCR CDR3, the HTBI primer set was used together with the Qiagen OneStep RT-PCR kit. The public sequencing data were trimmed at Q25 with fastp and processed into clonotypes with MiXCR by TCRdb, which kept only in-frame beta chains. Identical CDR3 protein sequences are pooled into one entry, listed with their most common genes and DNA. This sample is represented by roughly 740,000 distinct CDR3 sequences; about a sixth of them were singletons. The top ten constitute under 9.5% of the sample. The sequenced material came from blood. These receptors all come from a man younger than 35 with Graves' hyperthyroidism.

In its sample, this clonotype was seen a few times. The rearrangement links TRBV10-3 to TRBJ2-5; TRBD1 is a possible D gene (6 bases). Germline V CDR1 and CDR2: ENHRY, SYGVKD. The V end lost 4 bases, the J end lost 2 bases, and 17 bases lay between the germline ends. This CDR3 contains 16 residues. CDR3 in amino acids: CAISVEAGVGQETQYF. The CDR3 DNA reads as TGTGCCATCAGTGTCGAGGCAGGGGTAGGGCAAGAGACCCAGTACTTC.

The table lists this clonotype with a few counts. The chain has TRBV18 and TRBJ1-5, with 7 bases fitting TRBD1. The germline V gene has CDR1 KGHSH and CDR2 LQKENI. V gave up 2 bases and J gave up 4 bases; unmatched junction bases: 11. The CDR3 totals 17 residues. CDR3 protein: CASSPGVGGYSNQPQHF. The CDR3 DNA reads TGTGCCAGCTCACCAGGGGTAGGGGGCTATTCGAATCAGCCCCAGCATTTT.

This clonotype occurred a few times. The chain carries TRBV18 and TRBJ2-1, with D tentatively TRBD2 (7 bases). The germline gives CDR1 KGHSH, CDR2 LQKENI. Between the trimmed V and J ends, which lost 0 bases and 7 bases, there was a span of 16 bases. The CDR3 runs 16 residues. The CDR3 loop reads CASSPPGGRLVNEQFF. CDR3 nucleotide sequence: TGTGCCAGCTCACCACCGGGGGGGCGGCTTGTGAATGAGCAGTTCTTC.

This clonotype was observed a few times. The rearrangement uses TRBV28 and TRBJ1-3, with D possibly being TRBD1 (6 bases). The CDR3 consists of 17 residues. Trimming stripped 5 bases from V and 2 bases from J, with 19 bases between. Germline V lookup: CDR1 MDHEN, CDR2 SYDVKM. The CDR3, as DNA: TGTGCCAGCAGTCAACTCGGGGGGGGGCCCCCTGGAAACACCATATATTTT. This codes for CASSQLGGGPPGNTIYF.

There are a few counts of this clonotype. The chain joins TRBV9 to TRBJ1-3, with D maybe TRBD1 (5 bases). Trimming took 4 bases from V and 4 from J, leaving 15 bases between them. Germline values: CDR1 SGDLS, CDR2 YYNGEE. There are 15 residues in the CDR3. CDR3 residues: CASSTTGLGGNTIYF. As DNA, the CDR3 is TGTGCCAGCAGCACGACGGGGCTAGGAGGAAACACCATATATTTT.

The chain combines TRBV7-9 with TRBJ2-5; TRBD2 might be the D (5 bases). This CDR3 has 12 amino acids. Germline loops: CDR1 SEHNR, CDR2 FQNEAQ (reference sequence). Trimming took 3 bases from V and 8 from J, leaving 10 bases between them. In nucleotides, the CDR3 is TGTGCCAGCAGCTTGGAGGAGAGTACCCAGTACTTC. It is translated as CASSLEESTQYF.

With respect to this clonotype: A read error may be the cause here, since a much bigger clone is one base away. V gene TRBV29-1 combines with J gene TRBJ2-1; 7 bases map to TRBD2. The CDR3 runs to 11 residues. Germline CDR1 SQVTM, CDR2 ANQGSEA. CDR3 DNA sequence: TGCAGCGTAGCGGGGTACAATAAGCAGTTCTTC. This sequence encodes CSVAGYNKQFF.

The genes are TRBV28 and TRBJ1-1; 10 nucleotides match TRBD1. The trim removed 4 bases at V and 1 base at J, leaving 3 bases unmatched. Germline V gene lookup returns CDR1 MDHEN and CDR2 SYDVKM. The CDR3 is 15 residues long. CDR3 sequence (DNA): TGTGCCAGCAGTTGGGGACAGGGGCCGAACACTGAAGCTTTCTTT. Its protein is CASSWGQGPNTEAFF. Full variable domain (rest looked up from reference TRBV28 and TRBJ1-1): DVKVTQSSRYLVKRTGEKVFLECVQDMDHENMFWYRQDPGLGLRLIYFSYDVKMKEKGDIPEGYSVSREKKERFSLILESASTNQTSMYLCASSWGQGPNTEAFFGQGTRLTVV.

This clonotype was found a few times. This chain uses TRBV24-1 with TRBJ2-2; the D is unclear. Between the trimmed V and J ends, which lost 0 bases and 11 bases, there was a span of 9 bases. The germline CDR1 and CDR2 sequences are KGHDR and SFDVKD. The CDR3 length is 13 residues. The CDR3 spells CATSDLPFGELFF. CDR3 nucleotides: TGTGCCACCAGTGATTTGCCCTTCGGAGAGCTGTTTTTT.

This clonotype occurred many times. The genes are TRBV12-3 or TRBV12-4 and TRBJ1-5, with D perhaps TRBD1 (6 bases). Trimming removed 1 base from V and 0 bases from J, with 7 bases in between. The CDR3 runs 15 residues. The CDR3 protein is CASSLGTASNQPQHF. The DNA of the CDR3 is TGTGCCAGCAGTTTAGGGACAGCTAGCAATCAGCCCCAGCATTTT.

This clonotype was counted ten times or more. The chain carries TRBV28 and TRBJ2-7, with TRBD2 matching over 8 bases. This CDR3 comprises 14 residues. Germline V gene sequence: CDR1 MDHEN, CDR2 SYDVKM. The J segment lost 0 bases and the V segment lost 5 bases, leaving 3 bases of the junction unmatched. The CDR3 DNA reads TGTGCCAGCAGTAATAGCGGGGTCTCCTACGAGCAGTACTTC. Its protein is CASSNSGVSYEQYF. The full variable domain, completed using reference TRBV28 and TRBJ2-7, is DVKVTQSSRYLVKRTGEKVFLECVQDMDHENMFWYRQDPGLGLRLIYFSYDVKMKEKGDIPEGYSVSREKKERFSLILESASTNQTSMYLCASSNSGVSYEQYFGPGTRLTVT.

This clonotype occurred many times. The CDR3: CAWGLDRSYEQYF. The CDR3 region has the DNA TGTGCCTGGGGCCTAGATCGTTCCTACGAGCAGTACTTC. V and J are TRBV30 and TRBJ2-7; no clear D. The CDR3 spans 13 residues. From germline, CDR1 is GTSNPN and CDR2 SVGIG (reference sequence). Deletions cut 5 bases from V and 1 base from J, with 12 bases between.

Remarks on this clonotype: This may be a read error, as it is one base from a much larger clone. This chain links TRBV12-3 or TRBV12-4 with TRBJ1-1; TRBD1 aligns across 7 bases. The CDR3 runs 16 residues. Losses at the gene ends were 3 bases for V and 6 bases for J; bases not matched to a gene: 13. In DNA, the CDR3 is TGTGCCAGCAGTTTTAGGGGGCAGGGTAGGGTCGCTGAAGCTTTCTTT. Protein product: CASSFRGQGRVAEAFF.

This clonotype was observed a few times. The V and J genes are TRBV4-2 and TRBJ1-4, with D possibly being TRBD1 (5 bases). The CDR3 sequence is 16 residues long. The ends were cut back, 4 bases at V and 3 bases at J, with 15 bases in the middle. In germline, CDR1 is LGHNA, CDR2 YNFKEQ. CDR3 region: CASSPGTAGPNEKLFF. The CDR3 DNA is TGTGCCAGCAGCCCGGGGACCGCGGGACCTAATGAAAAACTGTTTTTT.

The V gene is TRBV6-1, the J gene TRBJ2-7; perhaps D is TRBD1 or TRBD2 (5 bases each). Trimming left V 6 bases short and J 8 bases short, with 17 bases between. CDR3 length: 13 amino acids. CDR1 and CDR2 (germline): MNHNS, SASEGT. This CDR3 is CASSSRGPLQQYF. The CDR3 DNA reads as TGTGCCAGCAGCTCCCGGGGACCACTTCAGCAGTACTTC.

This sequence joins TRBV12-3 or TRBV12-4 and TRBJ1-5, with 7 bases identical to TRBD1. This CDR3 is 14 amino acids long. V lost 5 bases to trimming and J lost 6 bases; unmatched junction nucleotides: 7. CDR3 in amino acids: CASSPTGVRQPQHF. The CDR3 coding sequence is TGTGCCAGCAGTCCTACAGGGGTGCGTCAGCCCCAGCATTTT.

Regarding this clonotype: At one of its ends the junction is not consistent with the germline gene, which may arise from a read error. CDR3 nucleotide sequence: TGTGCCAGCGTTCCCGGTAACCTCCAAGGGACCCAGTACTTC. Residues: CASVPGNLQGTQYF. The chain uses TRBV7-6 and TRBJ2-5, with D unresolved. The CDR3 loop spans 14 amino acids. The germline V gene has CDR1 SGHVS and CDR2 FNYEAQ.

This clonotype was counted at least ten times. The V call is TRBV20-1, the J call TRBJ1-1; D ambiguous. The V gene lost 5 bases and the J gene lost 6 bases, with 10 bases spanning the gap. Germline V gene sequence: CDR1 DFQATT, CDR2 SNEGSKA (reference sequence). This CDR3 comprises 11 residues. In nucleotides, the CDR3 is TGCAGTGCTTATTCTGGGGCTGAAGCTTTCTTT. It translates to CSAYSGAEAFF.

This sequence joins TRBV6-2 or TRBV6-3 and TRBJ1-2; D is unresolved. This CDR3 has 15 amino acids. From germline, CDR1 is MNHEY and CDR2 SVGEGT. Between the trimmed V and J ends, which lost 2 bases and 4 bases, there was a span of 14 bases. The CDR3 DNA follows: TGTGCCAGCAGTTACGGGTCCGGAAATTTCTATGGCTACACCTTC. Translated: CASSYGSGNFYGYTF.

This clonotype has only a few counts. This rearrangement joins TRBV9 to TRBJ2-7, with 9 bases lining up with TRBD1. Germline CDR1 and CDR2: SGDLS and YYNGEE. After removal of 4 bases from V and 2 bases from J, the junction contained 7 bases not matched to a gene. The CDR3 covers 15 residues. The CDR3 sequence: CASSSRGQGAYEQYF. Here the CDR3 DNA reads TGTGCCAGCAGCTCACGGGGACAGGGTGCCTACGAGCAGTACTTC.

The chain couples TRBV7-3 to TRBJ2-7, with D maybe TRBD2 (6 bases). With 2 bases removed from V and 3 bases from J, the gap between germline ends came to 14 bases. CDR3 length: 15 amino acids. Looked up from germline, CDR1 is SGHTA and CDR2 is FQGTGA. The chain's CDR3 is CASSLSSDRNYEQYF. The CDR3 DNA reads TGTGCCAGCAGCTTATCTAGCGACAGAAACTACGAGCAGTACTTC. Full variable domain (outside the CDR3, taken from reference TRBV7-3 and TRBJ2-7): GAGVSQTPSNKVTEKGKYVELRCDPISGHTALYWYRQSLGQGPEFLIYFQGTGAADDSGLPNDRFFAVRPEGSVSTLKIQRTERGDSAVYLCASSLSSDRNYEQYFGPGTRLTVT.

Ten or more counts support this clonotype. The V and J genes are TRBV7-2 and TRBJ2-1; D possibly corresponds to TRBD1 (5 bases). V was clipped by 5 bases and J by 8 bases, with 13 bases between them. Germline loops: CDR1 SGHTA, CDR2 FQGNSA. CDR3 length: 13 residues. DNA for the CDR3: TGTGCCAGCAGCCCGTCAGGGCAAGATGAGCAGTTCTTC. Amino acid sequence: CASSPSGQDEQFF.

The sample holds many counts of this clonotype. The chain combines TRBV6-1 with TRBJ1-1; weak D call: TRBD1 (5 bases). The germline CDR1 and CDR2 sequences are MNHNS and SASEGT. V was pared by 5 bases and J by 8 bases, with 21 bases between. The CDR3 is made up of 15 amino acids. In nucleotides, the CDR3 is TGTGCCAGCAGTCACCAAAGGTACAGGAGCCTCGAAGCTTTCTTT. This gives the protein CASSHQRYRSLEAFF.

The rearrangement joins TRBV6-9 to TRBJ2-1; D may be TRBD2 (5 bases). The CDR3 consists of 14 residues. The V end lost 3 bases, the J end lost 5 bases, and 11 bases lay between the germline ends. Germline lookup yields CDR1 MNHGY and CDR2 SVAAGI. As DNA, the CDR3 is TGTGCCAGCAGTTACACGGACGGGAACAATGAGCAGTTCTTC. It translates to CASSYTDGNNEQFF.

The sample holds a few counts of this clonotype. V is TRBV4-1 and J is TRBJ2-1, with 11 bases identical to TRBD2. The CDR3 spans 16 residues. V was pared by 7 bases and J by 7 bases, with 12 bases of the junction left unmatched. Germline loops: CDR1 MGHRA, CDR2 YSYEKL. The CDR3 loop reads CASTFWLAGGLNEQFF. In DNA, the CDR3 is TGCGCCAGCACCTTTTGGCTAGCGGGAGGCCTTAATGAGCAGTTCTTC.

Note on this clonotype: A much more abundant neighbour one base away suggests this may be a read error. The chain recombines TRBV20-1 with TRBJ2-3, with D perhaps matching TRBD2 (6 bases). The germline V gene encodes CDR1 DFQATT and CDR2 SNEGSKA (reference sequence). This CDR3 comprises 15 residues. CDR3 in DNA: TGCCGTGCTAGAGCTGTAGCGGTCAGCACAGATACGCAGTATTTT. It encodes CRARAVAVSTDTQYF.

There are a few counts of this clonotype. The CDR3 is CSARARVAGVGYTQYF. The DNA of the CDR3 is TGCAGTGCTAGAGCTCGAGTAGCGGGAGTCGGTTATACGCAGTATTTT. This sequence joins TRBV20-1 and TRBJ2-3, with 9 nucleotides matching TRBD2. The CDR3 consists of 16 residues. V was clipped by 1 base and J by 7 bases; unmatched bases: 12. Germline values: CDR1 DFQATT, CDR2 SNEGSKA (reference sequence).

This clonotype showed up many times. V is TRBV18 and J is TRBJ2-3; D is uncertain. CDR3 length: 12 residues. CDR1 is KGHSH, CDR2 LQKENI, per germline. V was clipped by 4 bases and J by 4 bases, with 6 bases between them. CDR3 sequence: CASSLRSDTQYF. The CDR3, as DNA: TGTGCCAGCTCACTCCGATCAGATACGCAGTATTTT.

Only a few counts were recorded for this clonotype. The CDR3 sequence is CASSKGGGVILTAFF. The DNA for the CDR3 is TGTGCCAGCAGCAAGGGGGGAGGGGTAATTCTTACAGCTTTCTTT. This sequence joins TRBV11-2 and TRBJ1-1; perhaps TRBD1 as D (6 bases). The CDR3 covers 15 residues. The V gene's germline CDR1 is SGHAT and CDR2 FQNNGV. V lost 5 bases, J lost 10 bases, and 23 bases lay in between. The full variable domain, with the rest looked up from reference TRBV11-2 and TRBJ1-1, is EAGVAQSPRYKIIEKRQSVAFWCNPISGHATLYWYQQILGQGPKLLIQFQNNGVVDDSQLPKDRFSAERLKGVDSTLKIQPAKLEDSAVYLCASSKGGGVILTAFFGQGTRLTVV.

This chain connects TRBV10-2 to TRBJ1-4; D uncertain. This CDR3 is built from 15 residues. V shed 4 bases and J shed 1 base, with 10 bases lying between them. Germline V gene data show CDR1 as WSHSY and CDR2 as SAAADI. The CDR3 sequence is CASSAPWLTNEKLFF. The DNA of the CDR3 is TGCGCCAGCAGTGCCCCTTGGCTAACTAATGAAAAACTGTTTTTT.